Sequencing of this T cell receptor (beta chain) was carried out in a study of T cell responses to AZD1222 COVID-19 vaccine (dated by TCRdb to 2020 to 2023). Broadly, across the study: Because spike-specific TCR depth and breadth did not differ between the two schedules, AZD1222 recipients who got a second dose at roughly 4 weeks were pooled with those who got a second dose at roughly 12 weeks. Trial participants were enrolled by age into 18-55, 56-69 and 70-plus year subgroups, with about 150, 28 and 57 TCR-sequenced participants respectively. A total of about 240 trial participants underwent TCR sequencing, of whom approximately 210 received two doses of AZD1222 and around 25 received two doses of the MenACWY control vaccine. What the study reported, not specific to this receptor: Because no day 14 peak-response samples were available, the repertoires could be characterized only after the peak T cell response. Conclusions about previously exposed vaccinees are limited because only six or seven AZD1222 recipients were SARS-CoV-2 seropositive at baseline. The 56-69-year group was small, and its depth increase did not reach significance, likely because of low power. Nearly half of unique spike-specific TCRs reportedly recognized epitopes outside regions mutated in the B.1.351 and B.1.1.7 variants. Participants were mostly white British, with more females than males. The authors suggested clonal diversity may have been underestimated. A significant rise in spike-specific TCR breadth and depth was observed after two AZD1222 doses relative to day 0 and relative to MenACWY recipients. The vaccine-associated CD4 TCRs covered the entire spike protein, and the dominant responses fell in regions 160-218 and 743-854.

As for this clone: Which antigen it targets is not known. No per-base quality is available; no much larger clone lies one base away.

Read against the paper, the sample's time point label means: baseline before first vaccination. Vaccinee samples came from UK trials COV001 and COV002, including a single-blind randomized controlled phase 2/3 trial of AZD1222 (ChAdOx1 nCoV-19) in healthy adults. For TCRbeta chain sequencing, PBMC samples from trial participants were taken at day 0 and at day 28 after the second dose. The junction carries 9 bases between V and J, which are trimmed by 2 bases and 5 bases respectively. The CDR3 goes from the cysteine to the phenylalanine over 13 residues. CDR3 DNA is the only sequence kept; it has 39 bases, read in frame from the first base. The CDR3 regions of human TCRbeta chains were subjected to immunosequencing. Per the original workflow: Repertoire TCRs were matched against a reference library of SARS-CoV-2-specific TCRs generated with the MIRA antigen-specificity platform. Breadth meant the fraction of unique TCRs that were SARS-CoV-2-associated, whereas depth meant the fraction of total T cells that were SARS-CoV-2-associated. Using the MIRA data, each spike-specific TCR was mapped to the spike region that the TCR reacts to and placed in a CD4 or CD8 class. Log10-transformed breadth and depth values were compared by one-way ANOVA with Sidak's multiple comparisons tests. The table was pulled from immuneACCESS by TCRdb, which kept in-frame rearrangements only. Such tables lose some clones; where checked, under half of the loss comes from unresolved V genes, and the rest has no known cause. V, J and clone size are taken as reported in that table, and D and trimming were inferred from the DNA itself. The sample table holds 100,000 to 150,000 clones, of which about 90% were seen once. Clones ranked in the top ten supply approximately 1.4% of the sample.

This chain is built from TRBV12-3 or TRBV12-4 and TRBJ1-2, with no reliable assignment of the D segment. The source is an adult in good health. Specimen: peripheral blood, collected on day 0 of AZD1222 vaccination. The DNA sequence is given as TGTGCCAGCAGTTTACCAGGATGGTATGGCTACACCTTC. This encodes CASSLPGWYGYTF.